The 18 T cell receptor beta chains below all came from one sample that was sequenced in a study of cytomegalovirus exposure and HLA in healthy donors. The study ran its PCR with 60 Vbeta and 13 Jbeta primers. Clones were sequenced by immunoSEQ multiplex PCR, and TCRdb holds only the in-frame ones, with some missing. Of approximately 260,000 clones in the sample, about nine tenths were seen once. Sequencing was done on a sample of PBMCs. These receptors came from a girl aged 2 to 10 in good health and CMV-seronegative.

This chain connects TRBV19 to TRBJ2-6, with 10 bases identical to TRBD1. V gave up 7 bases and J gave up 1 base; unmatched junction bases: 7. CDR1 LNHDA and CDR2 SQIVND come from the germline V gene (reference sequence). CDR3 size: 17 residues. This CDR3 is CASKPGQGFSGANVLTF. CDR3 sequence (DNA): TGTGCCAGTAAGCCGGGACAGGGGTTTTCTGGGGCCAACGTCCTGACTTTC.

CDR3 sequence reads: CSVWAGGNYEQYF. The CDR3 region has the DNA TGCAGCGTTTGGGCAGGGGGGAACTACGAGCAGTACTTC. The gene calls are TRBV29-1 and TRBJ2-7, with D tentatively TRBD1 (7 bases). The germline V gene has CDR1 SQVTM and CDR2 ANQGSEA. The CDR3 has 13 residues. V was cut by 5 bases and J by 3 bases, with 14 bases left in between.

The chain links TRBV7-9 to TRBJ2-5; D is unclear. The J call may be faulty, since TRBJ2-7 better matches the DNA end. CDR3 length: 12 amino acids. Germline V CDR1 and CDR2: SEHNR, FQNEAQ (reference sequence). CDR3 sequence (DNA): TGTGCCAGCAGCCTAAGCTCCTACGAGCAGTACTTC. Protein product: CASSLSSYEQYF.

Here the CDR3 reads CASSRTGAGDSEQYF. CDR3 sequence (DNA): TGTGCCAGCAGTCGTACAGGGGCCGGGGATAGTGAGCAGTACTTC. The rearrangement joins TRBV7-3 to TRBJ2-5; TRBD1 agrees at 7 bases. This CDR3 has 15 amino acids. The ends lost 6 bases at V and 11 bases at J; junction bases unmatched: 18. Germline V CDR1 and CDR2: SGHTA, FQGTGA.

In DNA form, the CDR3 reads TGCGCCAGCAGTGTCCGAGACACAGATACGCAGTATTTT. It yields the protein CASSVRDTDTQYF. The chain is built from TRBV10-2 and TRBJ2-3; D is ambiguous. With 4 bases removed from V and 2 bases from J, the gap between germline ends came to 7 bases. CDR3 length: 13 amino acids. The germline CDR1 and CDR2 sequences are WSHSY and SAAADI.

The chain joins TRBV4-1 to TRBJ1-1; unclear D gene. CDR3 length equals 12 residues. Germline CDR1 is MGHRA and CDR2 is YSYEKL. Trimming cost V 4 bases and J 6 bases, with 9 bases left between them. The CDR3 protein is CASSLVGAEAFF. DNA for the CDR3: TGCGCCAGCAGCCTAGTCGGGGCTGAAGCTTTCTTT.

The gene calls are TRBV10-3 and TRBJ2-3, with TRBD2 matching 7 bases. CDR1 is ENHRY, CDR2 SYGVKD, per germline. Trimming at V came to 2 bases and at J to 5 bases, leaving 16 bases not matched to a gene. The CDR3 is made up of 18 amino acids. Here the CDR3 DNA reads TGTGCCATCAGTGAGCCCCTCGAGTCGGGAGGTGGCGAAGATACGCAGTATTTT. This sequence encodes CAISEPLESGGGEDTQYF.

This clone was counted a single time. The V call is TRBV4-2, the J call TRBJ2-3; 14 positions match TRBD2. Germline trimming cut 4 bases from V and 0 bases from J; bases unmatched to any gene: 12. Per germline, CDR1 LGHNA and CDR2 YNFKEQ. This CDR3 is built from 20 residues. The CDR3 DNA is TGTGCCAGCAGCCCTCCGGGACTAGCGGGAGATTACACTAGCACAGATACGCAGTATTTT. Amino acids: CASSPPGLAGDYTSTDTQYF.

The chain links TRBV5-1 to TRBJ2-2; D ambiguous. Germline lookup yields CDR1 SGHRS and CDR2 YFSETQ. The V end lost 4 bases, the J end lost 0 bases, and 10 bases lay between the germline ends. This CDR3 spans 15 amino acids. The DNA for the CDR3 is TGCGCCAGCAGCCGCAAAACAACGAACACCGGGGAGCTGTTTTTT. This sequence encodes CASSRKTTNTGELFF.

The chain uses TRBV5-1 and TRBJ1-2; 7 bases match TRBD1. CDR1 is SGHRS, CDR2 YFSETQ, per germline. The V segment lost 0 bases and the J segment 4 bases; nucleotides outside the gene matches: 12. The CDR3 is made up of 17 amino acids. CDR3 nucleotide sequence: TGCGCCAGCAGCTTGGAGGAGGGGGCCCACTTCTTCTATGGCTACACCTTC. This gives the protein CASSLEEGAHFFYGYTF.

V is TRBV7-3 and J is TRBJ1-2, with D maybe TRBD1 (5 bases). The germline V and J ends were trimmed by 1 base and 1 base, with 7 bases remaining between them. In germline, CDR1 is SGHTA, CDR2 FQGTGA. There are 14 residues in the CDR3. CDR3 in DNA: TGTGCCAGCAGCTTAAGGGGGGGTAACTATGGCTACACCTTC. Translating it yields CASSLRGGNYGYTF.

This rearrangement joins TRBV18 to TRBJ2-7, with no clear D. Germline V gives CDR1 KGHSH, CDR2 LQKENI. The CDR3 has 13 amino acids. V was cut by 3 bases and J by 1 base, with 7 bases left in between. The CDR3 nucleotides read TGTGCCAGCTCACCTCAGGATTCCTACGAGCAGTACTTC. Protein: CASSPQDSYEQYF. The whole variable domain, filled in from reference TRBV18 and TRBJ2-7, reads NAGVMQNPRHLVRRRGQEARLRCSPMKGHSHVYWYRQLPEEGLKFMVYLQKENIIDESGMPKERFSAEFPKEGPSILRIQQVVRGDSAAYFCASSPQDSYEQYFGPGTRLTVT.

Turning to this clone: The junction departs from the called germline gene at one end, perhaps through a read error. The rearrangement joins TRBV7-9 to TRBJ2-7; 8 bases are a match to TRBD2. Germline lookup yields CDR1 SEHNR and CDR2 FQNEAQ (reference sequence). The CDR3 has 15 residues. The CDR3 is CSSSLASGGPREQYF. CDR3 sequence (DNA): TGTTCCAGCAGCTTAGCATCGGGAGGGCCCAGGGAGCAGTACTTC.

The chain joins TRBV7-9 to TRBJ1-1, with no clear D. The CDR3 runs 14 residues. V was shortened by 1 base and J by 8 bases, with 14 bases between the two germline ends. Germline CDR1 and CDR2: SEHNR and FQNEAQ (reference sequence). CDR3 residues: CASSLVSYSREAFF. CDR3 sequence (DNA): TGTGCCAGCAGCTTAGTATCGTACAGCAGAGAAGCTTTCTTT.

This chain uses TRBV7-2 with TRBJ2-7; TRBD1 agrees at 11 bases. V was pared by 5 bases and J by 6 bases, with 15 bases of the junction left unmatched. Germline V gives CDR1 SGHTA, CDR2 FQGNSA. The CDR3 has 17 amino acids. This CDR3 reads CASSILGGGQGEGEQYF. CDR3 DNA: TGTGCCAGCAGCATCCTGGGTGGGGGACAGGGGGAAGGCGAGCAGTACTTC.

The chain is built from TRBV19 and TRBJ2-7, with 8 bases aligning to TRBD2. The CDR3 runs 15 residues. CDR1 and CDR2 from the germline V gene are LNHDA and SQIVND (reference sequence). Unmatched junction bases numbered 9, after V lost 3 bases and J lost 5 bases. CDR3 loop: CASSMASGSLDEQYF. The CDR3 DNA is TGTGCCAGTAGTATGGCCAGCGGGAGTCTCGACGAGCAGTACTTC. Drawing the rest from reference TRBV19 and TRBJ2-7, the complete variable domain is DGGITQSPKYLFRKEGQNVTLSCEQNLNHDAMYWYRQDPGQGLRLIYYSQIVNDFQKGDIAEGYSVSREKKESFPLTVTSAQKNPTAFYLCASSMASGSLDEQYFGPGTRLTVT.

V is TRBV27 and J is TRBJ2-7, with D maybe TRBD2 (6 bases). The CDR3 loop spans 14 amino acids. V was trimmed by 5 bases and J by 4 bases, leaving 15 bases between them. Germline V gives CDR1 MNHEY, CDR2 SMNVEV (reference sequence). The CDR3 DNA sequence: TGTGCCAGCAGTGACGGGACTTACGGGTACGAGCAGTACTTC. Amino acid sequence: CASSDGTYGYEQYF.

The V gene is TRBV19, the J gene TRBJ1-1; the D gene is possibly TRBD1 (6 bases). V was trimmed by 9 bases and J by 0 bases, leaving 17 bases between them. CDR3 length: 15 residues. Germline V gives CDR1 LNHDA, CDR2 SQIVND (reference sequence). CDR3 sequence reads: CASRTAHDMNTEAFF. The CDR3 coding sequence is TGTGCCAGCAGGACAGCCCACGACATGAACACTGAAGCTTTCTTT. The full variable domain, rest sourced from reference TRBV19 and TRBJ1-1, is DGGITQSPKYLFRKEGQNVTLSCEQNLNHDAMYWYRQDPGQGLRLIYYSQIVNDFQKGDIAEGYSVSREKKESFPLTVTSAQKNPTAFYLCASRTAHDMNTEAFFGQGTRLTVV.